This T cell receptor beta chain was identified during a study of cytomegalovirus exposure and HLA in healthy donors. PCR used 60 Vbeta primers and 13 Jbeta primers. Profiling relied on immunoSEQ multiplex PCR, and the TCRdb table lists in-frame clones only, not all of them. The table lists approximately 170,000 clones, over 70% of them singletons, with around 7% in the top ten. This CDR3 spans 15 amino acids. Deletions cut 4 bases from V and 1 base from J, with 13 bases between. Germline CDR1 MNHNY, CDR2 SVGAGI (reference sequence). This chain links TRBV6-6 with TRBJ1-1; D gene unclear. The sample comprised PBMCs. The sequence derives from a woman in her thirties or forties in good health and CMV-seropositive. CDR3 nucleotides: TGTGCCAGCAGTTCCCCAGAGGGTTGGAACACTGAAGCTTTCTTT. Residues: CASSSPEGWNTEAFF.